A single sample is the source of the 20 T cell receptor beta chains below, sequenced in a study of T cell responses to AZD1222 COVID-19 vaccine. Profiling relied on immunoSEQ multiplex PCR, and the TCRdb table lists in-frame clones only, not all of them. This sample has 150,000 to 200,000 clones, with around 93% found just once. Sequenced material: peripheral blood, taken on day 0 of AZD1222 vaccination. These receptors were obtained from an adult in good health.

The V gene is TRBV9, the J gene TRBJ2-2; 10 bases map to TRBD2. Germline V gene lookup returns CDR1 SGDLS and CDR2 YYNGEE. V lost 5 bases and J lost 1; bases outside the gene matches: 5. This CDR3 contains 16 residues. DNA for the CDR3: TGTGCCAGCAGTCCTCGGACTAGCGGGAACACCGGGGAGCTGTTTTTT. Protein: CASSPRTSGNTGELFF.

In regard to this clone: A read error may produce the germline difference seen at one junction end. The chain joins TRBV9 to TRBJ2-3; no reliable D call. The CDR3 has 13 residues. The V gene's germline CDR1 is SGDLS and CDR2 YYNGEE. CDR3 loop: CASSVGSTDTQYF. The CDR3 DNA follows: TGTGCCAGCAGCGTAGGCAGCACCGATACGCAGTATTTT.

The rearrangement joins TRBV6-5 to TRBJ2-7; possibly TRBD2 for D (5 bases). The V end lost 5 bases, the J end lost 3 bases, and 5 bases lay between the germline ends. This CDR3 region has 11 residues. Germline V gene lookup returns CDR1 MNHEY and CDR2 SVGAGI. The CDR3 region has the DNA TGTGCCAGCAGTCGGGGCTACGAGCAGTACTTC. Residues: CASSRGYEQYF.

The chain couples TRBV12-1 to TRBJ2-7; TRBD1, the table's D call, lacks a check against the DNA. TRBV12-1 represents a pseudogene. CDR3 length: 15 residues. The CDR3 is CASSFGTGGPYEQYF. For the CDR3, the DNA is TGTGCCAGCAGCTTTGGGACAGGGGGACCCTACGAGCAGTACTTC.

The chain joins TRBV12-3 or TRBV12-4 to TRBJ1-1, with D maybe TRBD1 (5 bases). CDR3 length: 13 residues. The V end was cut by 11 bases, the J end by 1 base, with 14 bases between. Here the CDR3 DNA reads TGTGCCGCCTCCGACAGACAGAACACTGAAGCTTTCTTT. It specifies CAASDRQNTEAFF.

The chain carries TRBV7-2 and TRBJ2-7, with 8 bases fitting TRBD2. The CDR3 length is 17 residues. V shed 3 bases and J 2 bases; nucleotides not matched to a gene: 12. CDR1 and CDR2 from the germline V gene are SGHTA and FQGNSA. Written as DNA, the CDR3 is TGTGCCAGCAGCTTGGTCGGTAGCGGGACCCAGGCCTACGAGCAGTACTTC. Translating it yields CASSLVGSGTQAYEQYF.

The rearrangement joins TRBV28 to TRBJ2-5; TRBD2 might be the D (7 bases). The germline V and J ends were trimmed by 6 bases and 5 bases, with 19 bases remaining between them. The CDR3 has 15 residues. Germline V CDR1 and CDR2: MDHEN, SYDVKM. DNA for the CDR3: TGTGCCAGCAGGATACTAGCGAAAAGGGGGGAGACCCAGTACTTC. Translation: CASRILAKRGETQYF.

This sequence joins TRBV10-3 and TRBJ2-3, with unresolved D. Germline V gene sequence: CDR1 ENHRY, CDR2 SYGVKD. V was clipped by 3 bases and J by 0 bases, with 13 bases between them. This CDR3 is 16 amino acids long. CDR3: CAISDVVADSTDTQYF. DNA for the CDR3: TGTGCCATCAGTGATGTCGTGGCGGATAGCACAGATACGCAGTATTTT.

This chain joins TRBV28 and TRBJ1-6; weak D call: TRBD1 (5 bases). Germline CDR1 and CDR2: MDHEN and SYDVKM. The CDR3 runs to 14 residues. The V end lost 7 bases, the J end lost 5 bases, and 12 bases lay between the germline ends. CDR3 in DNA: TGTGCCAGCAATGGCTTGGGGGATAATTCACCCCTCCACTTT. This encodes CASNGLGDNSPLHF.

This sequence joins TRBV6-6 and TRBJ1-1; D is undetermined. This CDR3 spans 15 amino acids. Deletions cut 5 bases from V and 0 bases from J, with 13 bases between. The germline CDR1 and CDR2 sequences are MNHNY and SVGAGI (reference sequence). The CDR3 nucleotides read TGTGCCAGCAGTCCCCAGACCGGGTTGAACACTGAAGCTTTCTTT. Amino acid sequence: CASSPQTGLNTEAFF.

The chain has TRBV19 and TRBJ2-1; TRBD1 might be the D (6 bases). Trimming pared 1 base from V and 7 bases from J, leaving 14 bases between. This CDR3 comprises 15 residues. The germline gives CDR1 LNHDA, CDR2 SQIVND (reference sequence). For the CDR3, the DNA is TGTGCCAGTAGTATAGTCGGCAGGGGACAAAATGAGCAGTTCTTC. It translates to CASSIVGRGQNEQFF.

V and J are TRBV2 and TRBJ2-3; 8 nucleotides match TRBD2. The CDR3 consists of 15 residues. In germline, CDR1 is SNHLY, CDR2 FYNNEI. V lost 4 bases, J lost 2 bases, and 5 bases stayed unmatched. In nucleotides, the CDR3 is TGTGCCAGCAGTGGAGATAGCGGGGACACAGATACGCAGTATTTT. Translation: CASSGDSGDTDTQYF. The variable domain in full, with the rest retrieved from reference TRBV2 and TRBJ2-3, is EPEVTQTPSHQVTQMGQEVILRCVPISNHLYFYWYRQILGQKVEFLVSFYNNEISEKSEIFDDQFSVERPDGSNFTLKIRSTKLEDSAMYFCASSGDSGDTDTQYFGPGTRLTVL.

This sequence joins TRBV19 and TRBJ1-4, with D tentatively TRBD1 (6 bases). The CDR3 contains 15 residues. Germline V CDR1 and CDR2: LNHDA, SQIVND (reference sequence). The germline V and J ends were trimmed by 6 bases and 0 bases, with 11 bases remaining between them. The chain's CDR3 is CASRGGRTTNEKLFF. In DNA, the CDR3 is TGTGCCAGTAGGGGGGGCAGAACAACTAATGAAAAACTGTTTTTT.

In this sample, this clone turned up many times. V gene TRBV2 combines with J gene TRBJ1-3; possible D gene TRBD1, 5 bases. From germline, CDR1 is SNHLY and CDR2 FYNNEI. Between the trimmed V and J ends, which lost 0 bases and 9 bases, there was a span of 12 bases. The CDR3 runs to 14 residues. The CDR3 here is CASSEAGLLGTIYF. CDR3 nucleotide sequence: TGTGCCAGCAGTGAAGCGGGACTATTGGGCACCATATATTTT.

J is TRBJ2-3 and V is TRBV28, with D unclear. Germline CDR1 and CDR2: MDHEN and SYDVKM. The V end was cut by 3 bases, the J end by 7 bases, with 23 bases between. This CDR3 is built from 17 residues. The DNA for the CDR3 is TGTGCCAGCAGTTTGCAAGCCGGCGGCACTCTCGGTTATACGCAGTATTTT. It yields the protein CASSLQAGGTLGYTQYF.

The chain recombines TRBV9 with TRBJ2-1; either TRBD1 or TRBD2 may supply D (10 bases each). The CDR3 runs to 19 residues. The V end lost 4 bases, the J end lost 10 bases, and 33 bases lay between the germline ends. Per the germline V gene, CDR1 is SGDLS and CDR2 is YYNGEE. The CDR3, as DNA: TGTGCCAGCAGCCCGGGACAGGGGTTTGCTAGCGGGAGATTAGGGGAGCAGTTCTTC. Amino acids: CASSPGQGFASGRLGEQFF.

This chain connects TRBV5-4 to TRBJ2-5, with D tentatively TRBD2 (6 bases). V was trimmed by 3 bases and J by 2 bases, leaving 11 bases between them. CDR3 size: 14 residues. Germline V gene sequence: CDR1 SGHNT, CDR2 YYREEE (reference sequence). The CDR3 sequence: CASSSGLKQETQYF. CDR3 bases: TGTGCCAGCAGCTCAGGACTAAAACAAGAGACCCAGTACTTC.

This chain joins TRBV21-1 and TRBJ1-6. TRBV21-1 is a recognized pseudogene. The CDR3 covers 18 residues. The CDR3 sequence is CASSKVTRQPEENSPLHF. The CDR3 nucleotides are TGTGCCAGCAGCAAAGTCACGAGACAACCCGAGGAGAATTCACCCCTCCACTTT.

The chain employs TRBV9 and TRBJ2-1; no firm D call. The V end was cut by 1 base, the J end by 4 bases, with 12 bases between. Germline-derived CDR1 and CDR2 are SGDLS and YYNGEE. CDR3 length: 15 residues. CDR3 sequence (DNA): TGTGCCAGCAGCGTAAGGTCCCCGCCGTACAATGAGCAGTTCTTC. This sequence encodes CASSVRSPPYNEQFF.

The rearrangement uses TRBV23-1 and TRBJ2-7, with 9 nucleotides matching TRBD1. TRBV23-1 is an open reading frame, and its role is uncertain. V trimming: 2 bases; J trimming: 3 bases; junction bases outside the gene matches: 8. The CDR3 extends over 16 amino acids. The CDR3 spells CASSQITGGLDYEQYF. In DNA form, the CDR3 reads TGCGCCAGCAGTCAAATTACAGGGGGCTTGGACTACGAGCAGTACTTC.